This T cell receptor (beta chain) came from a study of cytomegalovirus exposure and HLA in healthy donors. As for the study in general: The same platform used for the roughly 650 first-cohort repertoires was also used for the 120 or so validation repertoires, as a later analysis reported.

Comments on this clone: Its target is not known.

This CDR3 has 12 amino acids. Germline lookup yields CDR1 SGDLS and CDR2 YYNGEE. Trimming took 3 bases from V and 1 from J, leaving 4 bases between them. Study observations and caveats: In vitro confirmation showed a few CMV-associated chains to be CMV antigen specific. The investigators catalogued 150 to 200 TCR beta chains as cytomegalovirus-associated.

Sequencing was performed with immunoSEQ multiplex PCR; in TCRdb, only in-frame clones are kept and a portion is missing. This table has 95,000 to 150,000 clones, roughly nine tenths appearing once. The receptor was derived from a woman younger than 30 in good health and CMV-seronegative. The sequenced sample was PBMCs. The chain couples TRBV9 to TRBJ1-1; the D is unclear. In DNA form, the CDR3 reads TGTGCCAGCAGCGGGGCGAACACTGAAGCTTTCTTT. Its translation is CASSGANTEAFF.